The source of this T cell receptor (beta chain) is a study of CD8 T cells in Susac syndrome. Findings and limits, study-wide: Repertoires of Susac syndrome CD4+ T cells lacked clonal expansion.

Trimming cost V 5 bases and J 3 bases, with 10 bases left between them. The CDR3 covers 13 residues. CDR1 MNHEY and CDR2 SMNVEV come from the germline V gene (reference sequence). Random hexamers served to reverse transcribe roughly 0.45 to 1 ug RNA. Amplification of TCR beta CDR3 was carried out by immunoSEQ multiplex PCR, which covered 54 Vbeta and 13 Jbeta segments. TCRdb re-called the immunoSEQ multiplex PCR reads with MiXCR, one entry per CDR3 protein. The table records some 250,000 distinct CDR3 sequences, about 96% of them present only once. Regarding this clonotype: Its antigen is as yet unknown.

V usage is TRBV27 and J usage is TRBJ1-1; D is unresolved. The TCR was taken from a human donor with Susac syndrome. The sample taken for sequencing was CD4+ T cells from PBMCs. CDR3 sequence (DNA): TGTGCCAGCAGTCTCCGGGCCTACACTGAAGCTTTCTTT. This codes for CASSLRAYTEAFF.